One and the same sample provided the 21 T cell receptor beta chains below, sequenced in a study of T cell responses to AZD1222 COVID-19 vaccine. Data came from immunoSEQ multiplex PCR; TCRdb stores just in-frame clones and leaves some out. The data hold around 100,000 clones, with about 87% observed a single time. The sample here was peripheral blood, taken on day 0 of AZD1222 vaccination. These TCRs come from an adult in good health.

This clone was observed a single time. The V and J genes are TRBV19 and TRBJ2-7; D is uncertain. The CDR3 consists of 14 residues. Germline CDR1 LNHDA, CDR2 SQIVND (reference sequence). V was clipped by 3 bases and J by 3 bases, with 12 bases between them. In nucleotides, the CDR3 is TGTGCCAGTAGTATGTCGGCAGGAAGCTACGAGCAGTACTTC. Translating it yields CASSMSAGSYEQYF.

V gene TRBV12-3 or TRBV12-4 combines with J gene TRBJ2-3; the D is unclear. The CDR3 has 13 amino acids. Trimming cost V 6 bases and J 0 bases, with 7 bases left between them. Here the CDR3 DNA reads TGTGCCAGCAGATACGCAAGCACAGATACGCAGTATTTT. It encodes CASRYASTDTQYF.

J is TRBJ1-3 and V is TRBV4-1; 8 bases map to TRBD1. The CDR3 covers 14 residues. Germline V gene data show CDR1 as MGHRA and CDR2 as YSYEKL. V lost 4 bases and J lost 4; bases outside the gene matches: 3. The CDR3 region is CASSPWTGGNTIYF. For the CDR3, the DNA is TGCGCCAGCAGCCCATGGACAGGGGGAAACACCATATATTTT.

In the case of this clone: Distinct nucleotide sequences in the sample also encode this CDR3. The chain joins TRBV5-1 to TRBJ2-7, with D unclear. Germline assignment: CDR1 SGHRS and CDR2 YFSETQ. CDR3 length: 11 amino acids. V was trimmed by 3 bases and J by 2 bases, leaving 3 bases between them. CDR3 DNA sequence: TGCGCCAGCAGCTCGACCTACGAGCAGTACTTC. This sequence encodes CASSSTYEQYF.

The chain links TRBV5-5 to TRBJ1-1; tentative D call: TRBD1 (5 bases). The length of the CDR3 is 17 residues. From germline, CDR1 is SGHKS and CDR2 YYEKEE (reference sequence). Deletions cut 0 bases from V and 3 bases from J, with 18 bases between. This CDR3 reads CASSLAGTAPWDTEAFF. The DNA of the CDR3 is TGTGCCAGCAGCTTGGCCGGGACGGCGCCCTGGGACACTGAAGCTTTCTTT. Drawing the rest from reference TRBV5-5 and TRBJ1-1, the complete variable domain is DAGVTQSPTHLIKTRGQQVTLRCSPISGHKSVSWYQQVLGQGPQFIFQYYEKEERGRGNFPDRFSARQFPNYSSELNVNALLLGDSALYLCASSLAGTAPWDTEAFFGQGTRLTVV.

The CDR3 DNA reads TGTGCCAGCAGTGAAGCTAGCAGGGGCATAGATACGCAGTATTTT. It encodes CASSEASRGIDTQYF. The gene calls are TRBV6-1 and TRBJ2-3, with D tentatively TRBD1 (6 bases). V was pared by 0 bases and J by 5 bases, with 12 bases between. This CDR3 contains 15 residues. Per germline, CDR1 MNHNS and CDR2 SASEGT.

The CDR3 here is CASSLMGLAGVEQYF. Written as DNA, the CDR3 is TGTGCCAGCAGTTTAATGGGACTAGCGGGAGTCGAGCAGTACTTC. V is TRBV27 and J is TRBJ2-7; the match to TRBD2 covers 14 bases. J was trimmed by 6 bases and V by 2 bases; bases with no gene match: 3. Germline CDR1 is MNHEY and CDR2 is SMNVEV (reference sequence). This CDR3 has 15 residues.

This chain connects TRBV5-4 to TRBJ1-2; TRBD1 matches 8 bases. V lost 2 bases, J lost 2 bases, and 5 bases stayed unmatched. This CDR3 comprises 15 residues. The germline gives CDR1 SGHNT, CDR2 YYREEE (reference sequence). The CDR3 bases are TGTGCCAGCAGCTTAGGACAGGGCCGGAACTATGGCTACACCTTC. Its translation is CASSLGQGRNYGYTF.

This chain joins TRBV11-3 and TRBJ1-1, with D possibly matching TRBD1 (6 bases). This CDR3 has 14 residues. The germline CDR1 and CDR2 sequences are SGHNT and YENEEA. V lost 8 bases and J lost 6, with 19 bases in between. CDR3 sequence: CASSTLGGAAEAFF. DNA for the CDR3: TGTGCCAGCTCAACACTAGGGGGGGCGGCTGAAGCTTTCTTT.

V is TRBV7-6 and J is TRBJ2-7; maybe TRBD2 (5 bases). The CDR3 has 15 residues. From germline, CDR1 is SGHVS and CDR2 FNYEAQ. V gave up 5 bases and J gave up 3 bases, with 17 bases separating them. In DNA form, the CDR3 reads TGTGCCAGCAGCGCGACTCGGGCGGGCTTCTACGAGCAGTACTTC. Amino acids: CASSATRAGFYEQYF.

The chain carries TRBV11-2 and TRBJ2-7; D is unresolved. This CDR3 is built from 12 residues. Per the germline V gene, CDR1 is SGHAT and CDR2 is FQNNGV. Trimming removed 1 base at V and 6 bases at J, with 7 bases between. The CDR3 is CASSLGAFEQYF. The CDR3 DNA reads as TGTGCCAGCAGCTTAGGTGCTTTCGAGCAGTACTTC.

Turning to this clone: The sample holds other DNA sequences that translate to the same CDR3. The V and J genes are TRBV19 and TRBJ1-3; D not certain. The CDR3 is 12 amino acids. V gave up 5 bases and J gave up 4 bases, with 6 bases separating them. Germline loops: CDR1 LNHDA, CDR2 SQIVND (reference sequence). CDR3 region: CASSPPGNTIYF. CDR3 nucleotide sequence: TGTGCCAGTAGTCCCCCGGGAAACACCATATATTTT.

Only one count was recorded for this clone. The chain recombines TRBV7-2 with TRBJ1-4; D not certain. V was pared by 1 base and J by 4 bases, with 19 bases between. The CDR3 is 18 amino acids. Looked up from germline, CDR1 is SGHTA and CDR2 is FQGNSA. The chain's CDR3 is CASSLVGGQQRFNEKLFF. The CDR3 nucleotides read TGTGCCAGCAGCTTAGTTGGCGGTCAACAAAGATTTAATGAAAAACTGTTTTTT.

J is TRBJ2-5 and V is TRBV6-2 or TRBV6-3; 10 nucleotides align to TRBD2. Germline-derived CDR1 and CDR2 are MNHEY and SVGEGT. J was trimmed by 4 bases and V by 5 bases; bases with no gene match: 1. The CDR3 is 13 amino acids. In DNA form, the CDR3 reads TGTGCCAGCAGTCGGACTAGCGGAGAGACCCAGTACTTC. This gives the protein CASSRTSGETQYF.

The genes are TRBV7-9 and TRBJ2-3; TRBD1 might be the D (5 bases). The CDR3 is 17 amino acids. Per the germline V gene, CDR1 is SEHNR and CDR2 is FQNEAQ (reference sequence). Between the trimmed V and J ends, which lost 2 bases and 2 bases, there was a span of 17 bases. CDR3 bases: TGTGCCAGCAGCTTACCAGGGTTGAGACTTTACACAGATACGCAGTATTTT. This sequence encodes CASSLPGLRLYTDTQYF.

The chain employs TRBV18 and TRBJ2-1, with 7 bases that match TRBD1. Germline V gene lookup returns CDR1 KGHSH and CDR2 LQKENI. The V gene end was trimmed by 3 bases and the J gene end by 6 bases; junction bases not matched to a gene: 8. This CDR3 region has 15 residues. CDR3 sequence (DNA): TGTGCCAGCTCACCGGGACAGACTAACATCAATGAGCAGTTCTTC. Translating it yields CASSPGQTNINEQFF. The full variable domain, rest sourced from reference TRBV18 and TRBJ2-1, is NAGVMQNPRHLVRRRGQEARLRCSPMKGHSHVYWYRQLPEEGLKFMVYLQKENIIDESGMPKERFSAEFPKEGPSILRIQQVVRGDSAAYFCASSPGQTNINEQFFGPGTRLTVL.

The CDR3: CATSDLVRSCPYEQYF. CDR3 nucleotide sequence: TGTGCCACCAGTGATTTGGTCCGGAGTTGTCCCTACGAGCAGTACTTC. The chain combines TRBV24-1 with TRBJ2-7; D is unresolved. Between the trimmed V and J ends, which lost 0 bases and 2 bases, there was a span of 13 bases. The CDR3 is made up of 16 amino acids. Per the germline V gene, CDR1 is KGHDR and CDR2 is SFDVKD.

The V call is TRBV7-2, the J call TRBJ1-5; unclear D gene. Trimming took off 6 bases at V and 2 bases at J, with 8 bases between the two ends. This CDR3 comprises 13 residues. The germline CDR1 and CDR2 sequences are SGHTA and FQGNSA. The CDR3 reads CASSEWGNQPQHF. DNA for the CDR3: TGTGCCAGCAGTGAATGGGGCAATCAGCCCCAGCATTTT.

The chain links TRBV19 to TRBJ2-7; unclear D gene. V lost 6 bases and J 3 bases, leaving 15 bases between the germline ends. The CDR3 length is 14 residues. Per the germline V gene, CDR1 is LNHDA and CDR2 is SQIVND (reference sequence). The CDR3 region is CASSLIDGYYEQYF. DNA for the CDR3: TGTGCCAGTAGCCTCATAGACGGCTACTACGAGCAGTACTTC.

The chain uses TRBV4-1 and TRBJ1-5, with TRBD1 matching 9 bases. The CDR3 runs to 15 residues. Germline loops: CDR1 MGHRA, CDR2 YSYEKL. The V gene end was trimmed by 3 bases and the J gene end by 4 bases; junction bases not matched to a gene: 4. The CDR3 loop is CASSQGQGLNQPQHF. The CDR3 DNA follows: TGCGCCAGCAGCCAGGGACAGGGACTGAATCAGCCCCAGCATTTT.

V and J are TRBV6-5 and TRBJ2-7; D remains ambiguous. The CDR3 is made up of 13 amino acids. The V end lost 0 bases, the J end lost 3 bases, and 6 bases lay between the germline ends. Germline-derived CDR1 and CDR2 are MNHEY and SVGAGI. The CDR3 protein is CASSYSRGYEQYF. CDR3 sequence (DNA): TGTGCCAGCAGTTACTCGAGAGGCTACGAGCAGTACTTC.